These 20 T cell receptor beta chains were all obtained from the same sample, sequenced in a study of glioma-infiltrating T cells. TCR alpha and beta CDR3 regions were amplified from RNA using iRepertoire nested multiplex PCR. MiXCR was run by TCRdb on the multiplex PCR reads, yielding one entry per CDR3 protein. The table records 170,000 or so distinct CDR3 sequences, 43% of them present only once. Sequencing was done on a sample of glioma tissue, nonneoplastic brain tissue, or PBMCs (not recorded which). These receptors originate from a human donor with low-grade glioma or glioblastoma, undergoing nonglioma brain surgery, or in good health (not recorded which).

In the case of this clonotype: A clone one base away is much larger, so this may be a read error. V gene TRBV3-1 combines with J gene TRBJ2-5, with 7 bases matching TRBD1. There are 14 residues in the CDR3. Germline loops: CDR1 LGHDT, CDR2 YNNKEL (reference sequence). V trimming: 3 bases; J trimming: 1 base; junction bases outside the gene matches: 2. DNA of the CDR3: TGTGCCAGCAGCCATAACAGGGGCCAAGAGACCCAGTACTTC. Translating gives CASSHNRGQETQYF.

A note on this clonotype: This may arise from a read error, as a much more abundant clone is one base away. The rearrangement uses TRBV6-2 or TRBV6-3 and TRBJ1-5, with 9 bases that match TRBD1. The germline CDR1 and CDR2 sequences are MNHEY and SVGEGT. CDR3 length: 15 residues. The CDR3 sequence is CASRKQGAGNQPQNF. Written as DNA, the CDR3 is TGTGCCAGCAGGAAACAGGGGGCTGGCAATCAGCCCCAGAATTTT.

This clonotype was observed a few times. The rearrangement joins TRBV12-3 or TRBV12-4 to TRBJ2-1; the match to TRBD2 covers 13 bases. The CDR3 is made up of 17 amino acids. J was trimmed by 4 bases and V by 1 base; bases with no gene match: 4. CDR3 sequence reads: CASSLGPGLAGYNEQFF. The CDR3 bases are TGTGCCAGCAGTTTAGGCCCGGGACTAGCGGGATACAATGAGCAGTTCTTC.

This chain joins TRBV2 and TRBJ2-1; the D is unclear. V lost 3 bases to trimming and J lost 4 bases, with 13 bases between them. Germline V gives CDR1 SNHLY, CDR2 FYNNEI. CDR3 length: 15 amino acids. CDR3 protein: CASSDSRTDYNEQFF. CDR3 DNA sequence: TGTGCCAGCAGTGACAGCCGAACAGATTACAATGAGCAGTTCTTC.

The gene calls are TRBV19 and TRBJ1-1; possible D gene TRBD1, 5 bases. Germline CDR1 reads LNHDA; CDR2 reads SQIVND (reference sequence). V shed 7 bases and J shed 4 bases, with 19 bases lying between them. The CDR3 is made up of 15 amino acids. The CDR3 nucleotides are TGTGCCAGTACCAAAACCGGGACCATGGGCACTGAAGCTTTCTTT. As protein: CASTKTGTMGTEAFF.

Points on this clonotype: A much larger clone sits a single nucleotide away, making a read error possible. J is TRBJ2-3 and V is TRBV7-2; D is possibly TRBD2 (6 bases). Germline V gene lookup returns CDR1 SGHTA and CDR2 FQGNSA. This CDR3 is 15 amino acids long. CDR3 nucleotides: TGTGCCAGCAGCCAAAGTGTCGGGAGCACAGATGCGCAGTATTTT. Translating gives CASSQSVGSTDAQYF.

Of note for this clonotype: A much larger clonotype is one base distant, so this may be a read error. The chain carries TRBV4-1 and TRBJ1-5; D uncertain. The CDR3 consists of 16 residues. Per germline, CDR1 MGHRA and CDR2 YSYEKL. CDR3 sequence (DNA): TGCGCCAGCAGCCAAGATACAGCGGGTCCCAATCAGCCCCATCATTTT. This codes for CASSQDTAGPNQPHHF.

As for this clonotype: A much bigger clone sits one base away, suggesting this may be a read error. The V gene is TRBV28, the J gene TRBJ2-7; 7 nucleotides agree with TRBD2. The germline V gene has CDR1 MDHEN and CDR2 SYDVKM. The CDR3 is 14 residues long. Trimming cost V 8 bases and J 3 bases; bases outside gene matches: 10. CDR3 nucleotides: TGTGCCAGCTCCACCGGCCTAGCGGTCTACGAGCAGTACTTC. As protein: CASSTGLAVYEQYF.

In its sample, this clonotype was seen once. A much larger clone is a single base away; this may be a read error. The CDR3 DNA sequence: TGCAGTGCTAACTCTGGCAGGGACATTGAAAAACTGTTTTTT. Protein: CSANSGRDIEKLFF. The gene calls are TRBV20-1 and TRBJ1-4; TRBD1 is a possible D gene (6 bases). Germline lookup yields CDR1 DFQATT and CDR2 SNEGSKA (reference sequence). The V end was cut by 4 bases, the J end by 7 bases, with 16 bases between. The CDR3 sequence is 14 residues long.

This clonotype was counted many times. V usage is TRBV20-1 and J usage is TRBJ2-7; D gene unclear. CDR1 DFQATT and CDR2 SNEGSKA come from the germline V gene (reference sequence). Between the trimmed V and J ends, which lost 1 base and 0 bases, there was a span of 10 bases. The CDR3 spans 14 residues. CDR3 sequence (DNA): TGCAGTGCTAGAGTCGACCCCAGCTCCTACGAGCAGTACTTC. Protein product: CSARVDPSSYEQYF.

This chain uses TRBV3-1 with TRBJ2-5, with 8 bases aligning to TRBD2. This CDR3 spans 13 amino acids. The germline V gene encodes CDR1 LGHDT and CDR2 YNNKEL (reference sequence). V shed 7 bases, J shed 5 bases, and the junction held 6 bases outside the gene matches. CDR3 sequence (DNA): TGTGCCAGCACCGGGAGGGACGGCGAGACCCAGTACTTC. Its protein is CASTGRDGETQYF.

A word on this clonotype: A much bigger clone sits one base away, suggesting this may be a read error. The chain joins TRBV28 to TRBJ2-5; 9 bases match TRBD1. This CDR3 region has 15 residues. V gave up 2 bases and J gave up 8 bases; unmatched junction bases: 9. Germline assignment: CDR1 MDHEN and CDR2 SYDVKM. The chain's CDR3 is CASSLQGTGTNTQYF. The CDR3 DNA is TGTGCCAGCAGTTTACAAGGGACAGGGACAAATACCCAGTACTTC.

Note on this clonotype: This clone may be a read error of a much larger clone one base away. The chain links TRBV2 to TRBJ1-1; unclear D gene. Germline V gene lookup returns CDR1 SNHLY and CDR2 FYNNEI. The CDR3 has 13 amino acids. The CDR3 loop is CASRPTDNTEALF. CDR3 sequence (DNA): TGTGCCAGCAGACCTACTGATAACACTGAAGCTTTATTT.

The chain links TRBV20-1 to TRBJ1-5; D is undetermined. V was cut by 3 bases and J by 9 bases, with 18 bases left in between. The CDR3 contains 14 residues. In germline, CDR1 is DFQATT, CDR2 SNEGSKA (reference sequence). The DNA for the CDR3 is TGCAGTGCTAGTCCCTACAGTGGAGTAACGCCCCAGCATTTT. Protein sequence: CSASPYSGVTPQHF.

This clonotype was picked up one time. At one end, the junction sequence differs from germline, possibly due to a read error. This rearrangement joins TRBV20-1 to TRBJ2-1, with no clear D. This CDR3 is 8 amino acids long. Germline V lookup: CDR1 DFQATT, CDR2 SNEGSKA (reference sequence). The CDR3 region is CMGNEKFF. The CDR3 DNA sequence: TGCATGGGCAATGAGAAGTTCTTC.

The rearrangement joins TRBV5-1 to TRBJ2-2; 8 bases map to TRBD2. Germline-derived CDR1 and CDR2 are SGHRS and YFSETQ. Unmatched junction bases numbered 3, after V lost 0 bases and J lost 2 bases. The CDR3 sequence is 16 residues long. Here the CDR3 DNA reads TGCGCCAGCAGCTTGGGACTAGCGTTCAACACCGGGGAGCTGTTTTTT. As protein: CASSLGLAFNTGELFF.

This clonotype was seen a handful of times. The genes are TRBV5-4 and TRBJ2-1; D possibly matches TRBD1 or TRBD2 (5 bases each). The CDR3 totals 17 residues. V was pared by 1 base and J by 0 bases, with 14 bases between. The germline V gene encodes CDR1 SGHNT and CDR2 YYREEE (reference sequence). CDR3 coding DNA: TGTGCCAGCAGCTTGCTACGGGGACCGGGCTCCTACAATGAGCAGTTCTTC. Protein sequence: CASSLLRGPGSYNEQFF.

A note on this clonotype: A much larger clone lies a single base off, so this may be a read error. The genes are TRBV28 and TRBJ2-2; weak D call: TRBD1 (6 bases). CDR1 and CDR2 from the germline V gene are MDHEN and SYDVKM. The CDR3 runs 13 residues. This CDR3 is CVTGTYRTGELFF. DNA for the CDR3: TGTGTAACCGGGACATACAGAACCGGGGAGCTGTTTTTT.

About this clonotype: A much larger clone is a single base away; this may be a read error. The genes are TRBV14 and TRBJ2-1, with D perhaps TRBD2 (6 bases). Germline V gene lookup returns CDR1 SGHDN and CDR2 FVKESK. The CDR3 sequence is 15 residues long. The CDR3 DNA reads TGTGCCAGCAGCCAGACTAGAGGATCCTTCAATGAGCAGTTCTTC. This encodes CASSQTRGSFNEQFF.

The rearrangement joins TRBV7-9 to TRBJ2-5; D ambiguous. Germline V gene sequence: CDR1 SEHNR, CDR2 FQNEAQ (reference sequence). V lost 1 base to trimming and J lost 7 bases, with 7 bases between them. CDR3 length: 12 residues. CDR3 in DNA: TGTGCCAGCAGCTTAGACCTCGGGACCCAGTACTTC. Translating it yields CASSLDLGTQYF.